A single sample gave rise to the 17 T cell receptor beta chains below, sequenced in a study of cytomegalovirus exposure and HLA in healthy donors. Use of 60 Vbeta and 13 Jbeta primers characterized the PCR. Produced via immunoSEQ multiplex PCR; TCRdb's table is partial and in-frame only. The table shows some 130,000 clones, with about 80% occurring only once. The sample was PBMCs. These receptors all stem from a male donor in good health and CMV-seronegative.

The chain uses TRBV6-5 and TRBJ1-5, with 8 bases matching TRBD1. Germline values: CDR1 MNHEY, CDR2 SVGAGI. The CDR3 length is 13 residues. V was pared by 8 bases and J by 5 bases, with 5 bases of the junction left unmatched. CDR3 nucleotide sequence: TGTGCCAGCGGAATACAGGGGGATCAGCCCCAGCATTTT. It yields the protein CASGIQGDQPQHF.

This chain links TRBV7-2 with TRBJ1-4, with 7 bases fitting TRBD1. V was pared by 1 base and J by 8 bases, with 7 bases of the junction left unmatched. There are 15 residues in the CDR3. CDR1 is SGHTA, CDR2 FQGNSA, per germline. Written as DNA, the CDR3 is TGTGCCAGCAGCTTAGGACAGGGCTATAGAGAAAAACTGTTTTTT. Its translation is CASSLGQGYREKLFF.

The chain combines TRBV5-1 with TRBJ1-4, with 7 bases identical to TRBD1. The CDR3 runs 16 residues. Per the germline V gene, CDR1 is SGHRS and CDR2 is YFSETQ. The V and J ends lost 4 bases and 4 bases, in that order; junction bases with no gene match: 10. The CDR3 here is CASSLLGDSLNEKLFF. CDR3 nucleotide sequence: TGCGCCAGCAGCCTCTTGGGGGACAGCCTTAATGAAAAACTGTTTTTT.

The V call is TRBV5-4, the J call TRBJ2-3; D unclear. Germline assignment: CDR1 SGHNT and CDR2 YYREEE (reference sequence). V lost 5 bases to trimming and J lost 6 bases, with 13 bases between them. There are 13 residues in the CDR3. CDR3 amino acids: CASSLMTADTQYF. The CDR3 DNA reads as TGTGCCAGCAGTTTAATGACTGCTGATACGCAGTATTTT.

This clone has only a few counts. CDR3 region: CASKGEGRTNIQYF. The DNA of the CDR3 is TGTGCCAGTAAGGGAGAGGGCAGGACAAACATTCAGTACTTC. The chain joins TRBV19 to TRBJ2-4; maybe TRBD2 (5 bases). The V gene lost 7 bases and the J gene lost 6 bases, with 16 bases spanning the gap. Germline CDR1 reads LNHDA; CDR2 reads SQIVND (reference sequence). The CDR3 extends over 14 amino acids.

The chain has TRBV6-4 and TRBJ2-5, with TRBD2 matching over 12 bases. This CDR3 spans 15 amino acids. CDR1 is MRHNA and CDR2 is SNTAGT in the germline V gene. V lost 6 bases to trimming and J lost 1 base; unmatched junction nucleotides: 3. The CDR3 region is CASSQTSGGQETQYF. The CDR3 bases are TGTGCCAGCAGCCAGACTAGCGGGGGCCAAGAGACCCAGTACTTC.

The rearrangement links TRBV27 to TRBJ2-5; no definite D call. V was cut by 5 bases and J by 2 bases, with 6 bases left in between. CDR3 size: 12 residues. From germline, CDR1 is MNHEY and CDR2 SMNVEV (reference sequence). CDR3 coding DNA: TGTGCCAGCAGTCAGGATCAAGAGACCCAGTACTTC. The encoded protein is CASSQDQETQYF.

The genes are TRBV5-1 and TRBJ1-1, with 10 bases aligning to TRBD1. The CDR3 has 16 residues. Germline V gene sequence: CDR1 SGHRS, CDR2 YFSETQ. J was trimmed by 2 bases and V by 5 bases; bases with no gene match: 9. The CDR3 nucleotides are TGCGCCAGCAGGGGGGGACAGGGGCTTCATAACACTGAAGCTTTCTTT. Its translation is CASRGGQGLHNTEAFF.

The genes are TRBV5-1 and TRBJ1-5; D may be TRBD1 (5 bases). Trimming pared 4 bases from V and 6 bases from J, leaving 11 bases between. Germline CDR1 and CDR2: SGHRS and YFSETQ. The CDR3 totals 13 residues. The CDR3 DNA is TGCGCCAGCAGCAGAGGGGAGGGTCAGCCCCAGCATTTT. Translated: CASSRGEGQPQHF.

V and J are TRBV4-2 and TRBJ1-5; D remains ambiguous. V was clipped by 0 bases and J by 0 bases, with 6 bases between them. Germline V gene data show CDR1 as LGHNA and CDR2 as YNFKEQ. This CDR3 is built from 15 residues. CDR3 in DNA: TGTGCCAGCAGCCAAGATCGCGTTAGCAATCAGCCCCAGCATTTT. Its translation: CASSQDRVSNQPQHF.

This clone was observed a single time. The gene calls are TRBV10-3 and TRBJ1-1; TRBD1 matches at 8 bases. Unmatched junction bases numbered 8, after V lost 5 bases and J lost 6 bases. The CDR3 runs to 14 residues. Germline V gives CDR1 ENHRY, CDR2 SYGVKD. The CDR3 loop is CAISRDRGEAEAFF. The CDR3 nucleotides are TGTGCCATCAGTCGCGACAGGGGTGAGGCTGAAGCTTTCTTT.

About this clone itself: Mismatch with germline at one junction end may stem from a read error. The rearrangement links TRBV7-9 to TRBJ1-2; TRBD1 matches at 8 bases. The CDR3 has 15 residues. Germline V gene sequence: CDR1 SEHNR, CDR2 FQNEAQ (reference sequence). Here the CDR3 DNA reads TGTTCCAGCAGCTCCGACAGGGGCTGGTCCTATGGCTACACCTTC. Translated: CSSSSDRGWSYGYTF.

The rearrangement joins TRBV7-6 to TRBJ1-2, with no clear D. The germline V and J ends were trimmed by 1 base and 5 bases, with 14 bases remaining between them. Germline values: CDR1 SGHVS, CDR2 FNYEAQ. The CDR3 is 15 amino acids. CDR3 coding DNA: TGTGCCAGCAGCTTAGGGCACAGATTAGGATATGGCTACACCTTC. This codes for CASSLGHRLGYGYTF.

V gene TRBV7-9 combines with J gene TRBJ2-1; D gene ambiguous. Looked up from germline, CDR1 is SEHNR and CDR2 is FQNEAQ (reference sequence). CDR3 length equals 14 residues. With 2 bases removed from V and 10 bases from J, the gap between germline ends came to 15 bases. The CDR3 coding sequence is TGTGCCAGCAGCTTACAGGTTATTAGTCTGGAGCAGTTCTTC. Translated, it gives CASSLQVISLEQFF.

Of note for this clone: One end of the junction is discordant with germline, which a read error may explain. The chain uses TRBV7-9 and TRBJ1-2, with D perhaps matching TRBD1 (6 bases). CDR1 SEHNR and CDR2 FQNEAQ come from the germline V gene (reference sequence). This CDR3 is built from 16 residues. CDR3 nucleotide sequence: TGTTCCAGCAGCTTAGTAGTCGGGACACCTAACTATGGCTACACCTTC. Protein: CSSSLVVGTPNYGYTF.

V and J are TRBV6-5 and TRBJ1-1; TRBD1 is a possible D gene (6 bases). The germline V gene has CDR1 MNHEY and CDR2 SVGAGI. This CDR3 comprises 13 residues. V was pared by 2 bases and J by 8 bases, with 12 bases between. CDR3 nucleotide sequence: TGTGCCAGCAGTTACCAGGGGATCGGCGAAGCTTTCTTT. This codes for CASSYQGIGEAFF.

The gene calls are TRBV25-1 and TRBJ1-1; 11 bases map to TRBD1. CDR1 is MGHDK and CDR2 is SYGVNS in the germline V gene. The V and J ends lost 4 bases and 13 bases, in that order; junction bases with no gene match: 5. The CDR3 sequence is 12 residues long. CDR3 residues: CASSVEGQGGFF. The CDR3 DNA follows: TGTGCCAGCAGTGTGGAGGGACAGGGGGGTTTCTTT.